The source of this T cell receptor beta chain is a study of PD-L1 blockade in urothelial cancer. This clone has more than one count but fewer than ten. Each PCR had synthetic TCR analog templates added to it as a spike-in. Sequencing used immunoSEQ multiplex PCR; TCRdb keeps in-frame clones, though not all of them. Of just over 35,000 clones in the sample, around four fifths were seen once. The CDR3 loop spans 13 amino acids. The germline V gene has CDR1 SGHRS and CDR2 YFSETQ. V was shortened by 0 bases and J by 8 bases, with 11 bases between the two germline ends. Specified time point: peripheral blood 6 weeks after treatment start.

This sample comprised PBMCs, obtained around atezolizumab (anti-PD-L1) treatment. This receptor was taken from a man aged 35-49 years with urothelial cancer. The chain employs TRBV5-1 and TRBJ1-2; D gene ambiguous. The CDR3 spells CASSLDPGRGYTF. The CDR3 nucleotides read TGCGCCAGCAGCTTGGACCCCGGGAGAGGCTACACCTTC.